This entry lists 21 T cell receptor beta chains sequenced from one sample in a study of PD-L1 blockade in urothelial cancer. Time point in this sample: pretreatment peripheral blood. Some clones are missing from TCRdb's copy, which holds only in-frame ones; the method was immunoSEQ multiplex PCR. The repertoire holds roughly 63,000 clones, with around 81% as singletons. Sequenced material: PBMCs, taken around atezolizumab (anti-PD-L1) treatment. Receptors were obtained from a man aged 65 to 79 with urothelial cancer.

The chain employs TRBV19 and TRBJ1-5; 9 bases are shared with TRBD1. CDR1 is LNHDA, CDR2 SQIVND, per germline (reference sequence). J gave up 2 bases and V 6 bases, and 8 bases lay outside the gene matches. This CDR3 has 16 residues. The chain's CDR3 is CASSGGTGGGNQPQHF. CDR3 in DNA: TGTGCCAGTAGCGGGGGAACAGGGGGCGGCAATCAGCCCCAGCATTTT. The full variable domain, with the rest looked up from reference TRBV19 and TRBJ1-5, is DGGITQSPKYLFRKEGQNVTLSCEQNLNHDAMYWYRQDPGQGLRLIYYSQIVNDFQKGDIAEGYSVSREKKESFPLTVTSAQKNPTAFYLCASSGGTGGGNQPQHFGDGTRLSIL.

The V gene is TRBV7-9, the J gene TRBJ1-1; perhaps TRBD1 as D (6 bases). Germline assignment: CDR1 SEHNR and CDR2 FQNEAQ (reference sequence). This CDR3 spans 16 amino acids. Trimming removed 6 bases at V and 2 bases at J, with 19 bases between. The CDR3 region is CASSSRAGTLNTEAFF. Written as DNA, the CDR3 is TGTGCCAGCAGTTCCCGGGCTGGGACACTCAACACTGAAGCTTTCTTT.

The V gene is TRBV15, the J gene TRBJ1-1, with D possibly TRBD1 on 6 matching bases. CDR3 size: 15 residues. V gave up 2 bases and J gave up 0 bases, with 10 bases separating them. Germline CDR1 and CDR2: LNHNV and YYDKDF (reference sequence). Written as DNA, the CDR3 is TGTGCCACCAGCAGAAGTCAGGGGATGAACACTGAAGCTTTCTTT. It specifies CATSRSQGMNTEAFF.

This clone was recorded a few times. This chain uses TRBV4-3 with TRBJ1-1, with no clear D. Trimming cost V 1 base and J 4 bases, with 7 bases left between them. Germline V gives CDR1 LGHNA, CDR2 YSLEER. This CDR3 has 13 residues. CDR3 sequence: CASSQGGFTEAFF. The CDR3 DNA reads as TGCGCCAGCAGCCAAGGAGGGTTCACTGAAGCTTTCTTT.

V is TRBV5-1 and J is TRBJ1-1; 7 nucleotides align to TRBD1. The germline V gene has CDR1 SGHRS and CDR2 YFSETQ. The length of the CDR3 is 15 residues. The V and J ends lost 0 bases and 6 bases, in that order; junction bases with no gene match: 8. The CDR3 nucleotides read TGCGCCAGCAGCTTGGAGTCAGGGGGAACGGCTGAAGCTTTCTTT. Translated, it gives CASSLESGGTAEAFF.

The chain has TRBV11-2 and TRBJ2-1; D is perhaps TRBD1 (5 bases). Trimming left V 0 bases short and J 1 base short, with 22 bases between. Germline V gene sequence: CDR1 SGHAT, CDR2 FQNNGV. CDR3 length: 20 amino acids. This chain's CDR3 is CASSLDRLRFGAKSYNEQFF. The CDR3 bases are TGTGCCAGCAGCTTAGATAGGCTAAGGTTTGGGGCCAAGTCCTACAATGAGCAGTTCTTC.

CDR3 nucleotides: TGTGCCAGCAGTGAGGACCGGGGCTATGGCTACACCTTC. Encoded protein: CASSEDRGYGYTF. The rearrangement uses TRBV2 and TRBJ1-2; D not resolved. The germline CDR1 and CDR2 sequences are SNHLY and FYNNEI. The CDR3 extends over 13 amino acids. Trimming pared 3 bases from V and 4 bases from J, leaving 9 bases between.

In its sample, this clone was seen a few times. The chain is built from TRBV10-3 and TRBJ1-4, with D possibly matching TRBD1 (5 bases). Trimming took off 11 bases at V and 4 bases at J, with 17 bases between the two ends. Germline CDR1 reads ENHRY; CDR2 reads SYGVKD. This CDR3 comprises 14 residues. CDR3 loop: CASSGGSNNEKLFF. CDR3 sequence (DNA): TGTGCCTCCTCGGGGGGGTCGAATAATGAAAAACTGTTTTTT.

This clone was recorded a few times. The rearrangement links TRBV7-3 to TRBJ2-2, with D unresolved. Germline V gene lookup returns CDR1 SGHTA and CDR2 FQGTGA. The V and J ends lost 6 bases and 5 bases respectively, with 7 bases between them. The CDR3 has 12 residues. In DNA form, the CDR3 reads TGTGCCAGCAGTCCTTTAACCGGGGAGCTGTTTTTT. Amino acids: CASSPLTGELFF.

This chain links TRBV15 with TRBJ2-3, with TRBD1 matching over 11 bases. V gave up 8 bases and J gave up 6 bases; unmatched junction bases: 4. This CDR3 is 13 amino acids long. The germline CDR1 and CDR2 sequences are LNHNV and YYDKDF (reference sequence). The CDR3 loop reads CATGQGASDTQYF. The CDR3 region has the DNA TGTGCCACCGGACAGGGGGCTTCGGATACGCAGTATTTT.

This chain links TRBV19 with TRBJ1-2; 7 nucleotides line up with TRBD1. The CDR3 runs 14 residues. With 5 bases clipped from V and 4 bases from J, the junction kept 7 bases outside the gene matches. From germline, CDR1 is LNHDA and CDR2 SQIVND (reference sequence). The CDR3 nucleotides are TGTGCCAGTAGTCCCCGACAGGGCTTCTATGGCTACACCTTC. It translates to CASSPRQGFYGYTF. The full variable domain, with the rest looked up from reference TRBV19 and TRBJ1-2, is DGGITQSPKYLFRKEGQNVTLSCEQNLNHDAMYWYRQDPGQGLRLIYYSQIVNDFQKGDIAEGYSVSREKKESFPLTVTSAQKNPTAFYLCASSPRQGFYGYTFGSGTRLTVV.

This clone was counted a single time. The rearrangement links TRBV19 to TRBJ2-3; perhaps TRBD2 as D (5 bases). V was pared by 3 bases and J by 0 bases, with 25 bases between. The CDR3 is 20 residues long. Germline V gives CDR1 LNHDA, CDR2 SQIVND (reference sequence). The CDR3 region is CASSIGRPDREGFSTDTQYF. The CDR3 nucleotides read TGTGCCAGTAGTATTGGACGCCCGGACCGAGAGGGATTCAGCACAGATACGCAGTATTTT.

The rearrangement joins TRBV5-1 to TRBJ2-3; TRBD2 agrees at 12 bases. Germline CDR1 is SGHRS and CDR2 is YFSETQ. V lost 4 bases to trimming and J lost 3 bases; unmatched junction nucleotides: 6. The CDR3 contains 16 residues. The CDR3 protein is CASSLSTSGSTDTQYF. The CDR3 bases are TGCGCCAGCAGCCTGTCGACTAGCGGGAGTACAGATACGCAGTATTTT.

The table lists this clone with a few counts. V usage is TRBV6-5 and J usage is TRBJ2-3; TRBD1 is a possible D gene (6 bases). The CDR3 consists of 14 residues. Germline V gene lookup returns CDR1 MNHEY and CDR2 SVGAGI. Trimming pared 6 bases from V and 1 base from J, leaving 11 bases between. The CDR3 coding sequence is TGTGCCAGCAGACAGGGATTGGGCACAGATACGCAGTATTTT. This gives the protein CASRQGLGTDTQYF.

The sample holds one count of this clone. The chain recombines TRBV15 with TRBJ1-3; D possibly corresponds to TRBD1 (5 bases). The V and J ends lost 5 bases and 5 bases respectively, with 13 bases between them. The CDR3 covers 14 residues. Germline V CDR1 and CDR2: LNHNV, YYDKDF (reference sequence). The DNA for the CDR3 is TGTGCCACCAGCGGGGGGACTATACGAAACACCATATATTTT. It codes for CATSGGTIRNTIYF.

This chain links TRBV19 with TRBJ2-3, with 8 bases aligning to TRBD2. CDR3 length: 16 amino acids. Germline V gene lookup returns CDR1 LNHDA and CDR2 SQIVND (reference sequence). The V gene end was trimmed by 5 bases and the J gene end by 0 bases; junction bases not matched to a gene: 7. This CDR3 is CASSDTSGFSTDTQYF. The CDR3 DNA reads as TGTGCCAGTAGTGATACTAGCGGATTTAGCACAGATACGCAGTATTTT. The full variable domain, its missing parts supplied by reference TRBV19 and TRBJ2-3, is DGGITQSPKYLFRKEGQNVTLSCEQNLNHDAMYWYRQDPGQGLRLIYYSQIVNDFQKGDIAEGYSVSREKKESFPLTVTSAQKNPTAFYLCASSDTSGFSTDTQYFGPGTRLTVL.

J is TRBJ2-3 and V is TRBV7-9; 7 bases agree with TRBD2. The CDR3 has 17 amino acids. The J segment lost 1 base and the V segment lost 1 base, leaving 8 bases of the junction unmatched. The V gene's germline CDR1 is SEHNR and CDR2 FQNEAQ (reference sequence). The DNA for the CDR3 is TGTGCCAGCAGCTTAGATCTAAGCGGGACCCGCACAGATACGCAGTATTTT. The encoded protein is CASSLDLSGTRTDTQYF. Combining the CDR3 with reference TRBV7-9 and TRBJ2-3 gives the whole variable domain DTGVSQNPRHKITKRGQNVTFRCDPISEHNRLYWYRQTLGQGPEFLTYFQNEAQLEKSRLLSDRFSAERPKGSFSTLEIQRTEQGDSAMYLCASSLDLSGTRTDTQYFGPGTRLTVL.

CDR3 in DNA: TGTGCCAGCAGCTTGGGCTCCAGCCCGGCTTATGGCTACACCTTC. As protein: CASSLGSSPAYGYTF. The chain couples TRBV7-6 to TRBJ1-2; D not certain. The CDR3 loop spans 15 amino acids. Deletions cut 3 bases from V and 5 bases from J, with 16 bases between. The germline gives CDR1 SGHVS, CDR2 FNYEAQ.

The chain employs TRBV6-1 and TRBJ1-4; tentatively, D is TRBD1 (5 bases). Trimming shortened V by 2 bases and J by 6 bases, and 13 bases separated the two germline ends. Germline V CDR1 and CDR2: MNHNS, SASEGT. There are 15 residues in the CDR3. Here the CDR3 reads CASSERGGDYEKLFF. The DNA of the CDR3 is TGTGCCAGCAGTGAACGGGGGGGGGACTATGAAAAACTGTTTTTT.

The CDR3, as DNA: TGTGCCAGCAGCTTGATCGCAGGAGGTTGGACTGAAGCTTTCTTT. Amino acids: CASSLIAGGWTEAFF. The gene calls are TRBV5-4 and TRBJ1-1; D is undetermined. This CDR3 has 15 residues. V gave up 1 base and J gave up 5 bases, with 15 bases separating them. Germline CDR1 and CDR2: SGHNT and YYREEE (reference sequence).

V is TRBV6-1 and J is TRBJ1-2; D is unresolved. Trimming left V 5 bases short and J 6 bases short, with 16 bases between. CDR1 is MNHNS, CDR2 SASEGT, per germline. There are 14 residues in the CDR3. In nucleotides, the CDR3 is TGTGCCAGCAGTCAGACCGGAGGGTTCCATGGCTACACCTTC. Amino acid sequence: CASSQTGGFHGYTF.